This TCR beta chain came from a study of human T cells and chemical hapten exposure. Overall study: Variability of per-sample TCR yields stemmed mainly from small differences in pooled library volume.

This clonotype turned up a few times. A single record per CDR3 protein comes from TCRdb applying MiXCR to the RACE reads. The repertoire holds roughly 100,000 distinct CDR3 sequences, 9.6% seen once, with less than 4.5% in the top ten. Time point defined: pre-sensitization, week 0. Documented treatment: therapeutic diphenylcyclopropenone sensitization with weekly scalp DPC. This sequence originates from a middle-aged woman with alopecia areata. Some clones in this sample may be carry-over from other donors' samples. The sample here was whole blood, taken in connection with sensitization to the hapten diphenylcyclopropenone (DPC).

CDR3 residues: CASSQGQPSGVFETQYF. CDR3 nucleotide sequence: TGTGCCAGCAGCCAAGGGCAGCCTAGCGGGGTATTTGAGACCCAGTACTTC. This sequence joins TRBV3-2 and TRBJ2-5; the tabulated D call, TRBD2, remains unverified against the DNA. TRBV3-2 is annotated as a pseudogene. This CDR3 contains 17 residues.